The 32 T cell receptor beta chains given below trace back to one sample, sequenced in a study of Tregs in tolerant kidney transplant recipients. Only in-frame clones appear in the TCRdb table, and some are missing; sequencing was by immunoSEQ multiplex PCR. The data hold tens of thousands of clones, with about 89% observed a single time. Material: Tregs from blood. The receptors shown here come from a human donor in good health.

This clone has a single count. This chain joins TRBV5-1 and TRBJ2-1; TRBD2 matches 10 bases. The length of the CDR3 is 14 residues. V trimming: 5 bases; J trimming: 4 bases; junction bases outside the gene matches: 3. Germline V gene lookup returns CDR1 SGHRS and CDR2 YFSETQ. The chain's CDR3 is CASRGLAVYNEQFF. The CDR3 DNA reads as TGCGCCAGCAGAGGACTAGCGGTATACAATGAGCAGTTCTTC.

The chain joins TRBV6-5 to TRBJ2-7; 9 nucleotides line up with TRBD1. V trimming: 2 bases; J trimming: 7 bases; junction bases outside the gene matches: 6. The CDR3 has 14 residues. Germline CDR1 is MNHEY and CDR2 is SVGAGI. Written as DNA, the CDR3 is TGTGCCAGCAGTTACCTACAGGGGGCGCGGGAGCAGTACTTC. This codes for CASSYLQGAREQYF.

This chain joins TRBV2 and TRBJ1-6, with a weak D call TRBD1 (5 bases). The V end was cut by 6 bases, the J end by 9 bases, with 12 bases between. The germline gives CDR1 SNHLY, CDR2 FYNNEI. The CDR3 length is 13 residues. This CDR3 reads CASRGEVASPLHF. In nucleotides, the CDR3 is TGTGCCAGCAGGGGGGAAGTGGCTTCACCCCTCCACTTT.

The chain is built from TRBV9 and TRBJ2-5; no reliable D call. CDR3 length equals 13 residues. Germline V lookup: CDR1 SGDLS, CDR2 YYNGEE. Trimming removed 4 bases at V and 5 bases at J, with 12 bases between. The CDR3 DNA is TGTGCCAGCAGCTCCTTTGGCGTGGAGACCCAGTACTTC. Protein product: CASSSFGVETQYF.

The sample holds one count of this clone. This sequence joins TRBV18 and TRBJ1-1; D is possibly TRBD1 (5 bases). Germline V CDR1 and CDR2: KGHSH, LQKENI. V lost 3 bases and J lost 2, with 13 bases in between. The CDR3 is 15 amino acids. The CDR3 loop reads CASSPGRAGNTEAFF. The CDR3 DNA follows: TGTGCCAGCTCACCCGGCAGGGCGGGAAACACTGAAGCTTTCTTT.

In its sample, this clone was seen once. The genes are TRBV5-1 and TRBJ2-1; D may be TRBD2 (6 bases). Germline assignment: CDR1 SGHRS and CDR2 YFSETQ. Trimming removed 4 bases from V and 4 bases from J, with 12 bases in between. This CDR3 has 14 amino acids. The CDR3 spells CASSADYRYNEQFF. As DNA, the CDR3 is TGCGCCAGCAGCGCGGACTACCGATACAATGAGCAGTTCTTC.

V usage is TRBV9 and J usage is TRBJ2-7; 9 bases fit TRBD2. CDR1 and CDR2 (germline): SGDLS, YYNGEE. J was trimmed by 3 bases and V by 4 bases; bases with no gene match: 17. The CDR3 extends over 18 amino acids. This CDR3 reads CASSHPRTDSGGSYEQYF. CDR3 sequence (DNA): TGTGCCAGCAGCCACCCACGGACGGATAGCGGGGGTAGCTACGAGCAGTACTTC.

J is TRBJ2-3 and V is TRBV10-1, with a tentative D call TRBD2 (6 bases). Trimming took 0 bases from V and 6 from J, leaving 13 bases between them. The CDR3 totals 15 residues. CDR1 and CDR2 (germline): WNHNN, SYGVQD (reference sequence). Here the CDR3 reads CASSESGRHTDTQYF. DNA for the CDR3: TGCGCCAGCAGTGAGTCGGGGAGGCACACGGATACGCAGTATTTT.

The chain is built from TRBV4-1 and TRBJ2-1; D gene uncertain. Trimming shortened V by 0 bases and J by 3 bases, and 12 bases separated the two germline ends. Germline V gene sequence: CDR1 MGHRA, CDR2 YSYEKL. This CDR3 has 16 residues. The CDR3 nucleotides are TGCGCCAGCAGCCAAGACTTCCGGGCGAGCTACAATGAGCAGTTCTTC. Protein sequence: CASSQDFRASYNEQFF.

This clone was counted a single time. The chain joins TRBV19 to TRBJ2-5; TRBD2 matches 8 bases. V lost 4 bases, J lost 7 bases, and 2 bases stayed unmatched. Germline V gene sequence: CDR1 LNHDA, CDR2 SQIVND (reference sequence). The CDR3 has 12 residues. CDR3 protein: CASSTRGGTQYF. Written as DNA, the CDR3 is TGTGCCAGTAGTACCCGGGGGGGGACCCAGTACTTC.

The chain couples TRBV6-5 to TRBJ2-7; 7 bases line up with TRBD1. Germline CDR1 MNHEY, CDR2 SVGAGI. There are 14 residues in the CDR3. Trimming removed 2 bases from V and 2 bases from J; junction bases left unmatched: 3. Written as DNA, the CDR3 is TGTGCCAGCAGTTACGACAGGGCTGCCTACGAGCAGTACTTC. Its translation is CASSYDRAAYEQYF.

The rearrangement joins TRBV7-6 to TRBJ2-7; 9 nucleotides line up with TRBD1. This CDR3 contains 15 residues. The V gene end was trimmed by 1 base and the J gene end by 5 bases; junction bases not matched to a gene: 6. Germline lookup yields CDR1 SGHVS and CDR2 FNYEAQ. The CDR3 region has the DNA TGTGCCAGCAGCTTAGTTGGGACAGGGCGTGACGAGCAGTACTTC. This gives the protein CASSLVGTGRDEQYF.

CDR3 in amino acids: CASSYSGQGYEQYF. The CDR3 DNA reads TGTGCCAGCAGTTACTCGGGACAGGGGTACGAGCAGTACTTC. The chain joins TRBV6-5 to TRBJ2-7, with 10 bases lining up with TRBD1. The germline V gene has CDR1 MNHEY and CDR2 SVGAGI. This CDR3 spans 14 amino acids. J lost 4 bases, V lost 0 bases, and 0 bases had no gene match.

This sequence joins TRBV5-1 and TRBJ1-4; D is uncertain. V lost 5 bases and J 8 bases, leaving 10 bases between the germline ends. Germline lookup yields CDR1 SGHRS and CDR2 YFSETQ. The CDR3 runs to 12 residues. Written as DNA, the CDR3 is TGCGCCAGCAGAAGGCCGGGAGAAAAACTGTTTTTT. Residues: CASRRPGEKLFF.

This chain uses TRBV19 with TRBJ2-7; 9 nucleotides match TRBD1. Germline CDR1 is LNHDA and CDR2 is SQIVND (reference sequence). The CDR3 length is 15 residues. With 2 bases clipped from V and 1 base from J, the junction kept 3 bases outside the gene matches. DNA of the CDR3: TGTGCCAGTAGTATACGACAGGGGGGATCCTACGAGCAGTACTTC. Amino acid sequence: CASSIRQGGSYEQYF.

This chain links TRBV7-6 with TRBJ2-7, with D hard to call. Germline-derived CDR1 and CDR2 are SGHVS and FNYEAQ. Trimming cost V 2 bases and J 0 bases, with 11 bases left between them. The CDR3 consists of 15 residues. The CDR3 here is CASSLLSSSSYEQYF. CDR3 DNA sequence: TGTGCCAGCAGCTTATTATCGTCTAGCTCCTACGAGCAGTACTTC.

The DNA for the CDR3 is TGTGCCTGGAGTGTTCTCAGCAATCAGCCCCAGCATTTT. This encodes CAWSVLSNQPQHF. The rearrangement joins TRBV30 to TRBJ1-5, with unresolved D. The germline V gene encodes CDR1 GTSNPN and CDR2 SVGIG (reference sequence). Trimming took 0 bases from V and 1 from J, leaving 4 bases between them. The CDR3 spans 13 residues.

The chain links TRBV5-5 to TRBJ1-2; TRBD1 agrees at 7 bases. The ends lost 4 bases at V and 5 bases at J; junction bases unmatched: 8. This CDR3 is built from 14 residues. Germline lookup yields CDR1 SGHKS and CDR2 YYEKEE (reference sequence). CDR3 in DNA: TGTGCCAGCAGCCCAGGGGGAATTGGATATGGCTACACCTTC. It specifies CASSPGGIGYGYTF.

This clone was recorded only once. CDR3 region: CASSPGLRSYNEQFF. CDR3 in DNA: TGCGCCAGCAGTCCGGGACTCCGCTCCTACAATGAGCAGTTCTTC. J is TRBJ2-1 and V is TRBV5-1; D may be TRBD2 (6 bases). V lost 5 bases, J lost 0 bases, and 12 bases lay in between. The CDR3 spans 15 residues. Germline V gene sequence: CDR1 SGHRS, CDR2 YFSETQ. Looking up the rest from reference TRBV5-1 and TRBJ2-1 gives the full variable domain: KAGVTQTPRYLIKTRGQQVTLSCSPISGHRSVSWYQQTPGQGLQFLFEYFSETQRNKGNFPGRFSGRQFSNSRSEMNVSTLELGDSALYLCASSPGLRSYNEQFFGPGTRLTVL.

Notes on this clone: At one boundary the junction diverges from the germline segment, which might be a read error. The chain recombines TRBV7-7 with TRBJ2-3; D may match TRBD1 or TRBD2 (5 bases each). CDR3 length: 13 residues. Per the germline V gene, CDR1 is SSHAT and CDR2 is FNYEAQ (reference sequence). This CDR3 is CASSPIGADTQYF. DNA of the CDR3: TGTGCTAGCAGCCCGATCGGGGCTGATACGCAGTATTTT.

CDR3 sequence (DNA): TGTGCCAGCTCACCCCAAGGGGTGAACACTGAAGCTTTCTTT. It is translated as CASSPQGVNTEAFF. The rearrangement links TRBV18 to TRBJ1-1, with D tentatively TRBD1 (5 bases). Germline V lookup: CDR1 KGHSH, CDR2 LQKENI. This CDR3 has 14 residues. With 3 bases removed from V and 0 bases from J, the gap between germline ends came to 8 bases. Filled out from reference TRBV18 and TRBJ1-1, the complete variable domain reads NAGVMQNPRHLVRRRGQEARLRCSPMKGHSHVYWYRQLPEEGLKFMVYLQKENIIDESGMPKERFSAEFPKEGPSILRIQQVVRGDSAAYFCASSPQGVNTEAFFGQGTRLTVV.

V usage is TRBV6-1 and J usage is TRBJ2-7; TRBD1 agrees at 10 bases. The CDR3 runs to 16 residues. V lost 4 bases, J lost 5 bases, and 11 bases stayed unmatched. The germline V gene has CDR1 MNHNS and CDR2 SASEGT. CDR3 residues: CASSGRRGGTGDEQYF. Written as DNA, the CDR3 is TGTGCCAGCAGTGGCCGAAGGGGCGGGACAGGGGACGAGCAGTACTTC.

The rearrangement links TRBV5-1 to TRBJ1-2, with TRBD1 matching 9 bases. The V and J ends lost 3 bases and 4 bases, in that order; junction bases with no gene match: 7. Germline values: CDR1 SGHRS, CDR2 YFSETQ. The length of the CDR3 is 15 residues. DNA of the CDR3: TGCGCCAGCAGCTCACGGACAGGGGCCCTCTATGGCTACACCTTC. Residues: CASSSRTGALYGYTF.

This chain joins TRBV7-3 and TRBJ2-3; 8 bases agree with TRBD2. Unmatched junction bases numbered 3, after V lost 2 bases and J lost 5 bases. The CDR3 is made up of 14 amino acids. Per germline, CDR1 SGHTA and CDR2 FQGTGA. This CDR3 is CASSLRGGRDTQYF. Written as DNA, the CDR3 is TGTGCCAGCAGCTTACGGGGGGGCAGAGATACGCAGTATTTT.

This chain joins TRBV7-2 and TRBJ2-7; 7 positions match TRBD2. Trimming took 1 base from V and 2 from J; bases not matched to a gene: 5. The CDR3 runs 15 residues. CDR1 SGHTA and CDR2 FQGNSA come from the germline V gene. For the CDR3, the DNA is TGTGCCAGCAGCTTAGTTGCGGGAGATACCTACGAGCAGTACTTC. This gives the protein CASSLVAGDTYEQYF.

This clone was seen a few times. The chain employs TRBV2 and TRBJ1-4; D call uncertain. This CDR3 comprises 13 residues. The V and J ends lost 8 bases and 7 bases respectively, with 14 bases between them. Germline CDR1 reads SNHLY; CDR2 reads FYNNEI. CDR3 DNA: TGTGCCAGCGCGGGGTGGGTTGTTGAAAAACTGTTTTTT. The encoded protein is CASAGWVVEKLFF.

This CDR3 is CASRPGSGTEAFF. CDR3 nucleotide sequence: TGTGCCAGCAGACCAGGGAGTGGCACTGAAGCTTTCTTT. The chain combines TRBV5-5 with TRBJ1-1, with D perhaps TRBD1 (5 bases). Germline V CDR1 and CDR2: SGHKS, YYEKEE (reference sequence). Trimming cost V 5 bases and J 4 bases, with 12 bases left between them. This CDR3 is 13 amino acids long.

The genes are TRBV5-4 and TRBJ2-3, with TRBD2 identical over 7 bases. The CDR3 consists of 13 residues. Per germline, CDR1 SGHNT and CDR2 YYREEE (reference sequence). J was trimmed by 5 bases and V by 1 base; bases with no gene match: 1. Here the CDR3 reads CASSLRGVDTQYF. The CDR3 DNA sequence: TGTGCCAGCAGCTTGCGGGGGGTAGATACGCAGTATTTT.

The chain links TRBV18 to TRBJ2-5; no firm D call. The germline V gene has CDR1 KGHSH and CDR2 LQKENI. The V gene lost 3 bases and the J gene lost 0 bases, with 8 bases spanning the gap. This CDR3 has 14 amino acids. In nucleotides, the CDR3 is TGTGCCAGCTCACCTCATCCCAACCAAGAGACCCAGTACTTC. It is translated as CASSPHPNQETQYF.

V is TRBV19 and J is TRBJ2-6; D might be TRBD2 (6 bases). The germline V gene encodes CDR1 LNHDA and CDR2 SQIVND (reference sequence). The CDR3 loop spans 13 amino acids. V was shortened by 11 bases and J by 2 bases, with 10 bases between the two germline ends. The CDR3 is CAGGVTGANVLTF. The DNA of the CDR3 is TGTGCCGGAGGGGTAACTGGGGCCAACGTCCTGACTTTC.

V and J are TRBV15 and TRBJ1-1; 8 bases agree with TRBD1. The CDR3 covers 18 residues. CDR1 is LNHNV, CDR2 YYDKDF, per germline (reference sequence). The junction had 15 bases not matched to a gene; V was cut back by 5 bases and J by 1 base. CDR3 sequence reads: CATSLDREIVGPNTEAFF. The CDR3, as DNA: TGTGCCACCAGCTTGGACAGGGAGATTGTGGGCCCGAACACTGAAGCTTTCTTT.

This clone was seen a single time. The V gene is TRBV11-2, the J gene TRBJ1-4, with D unclear. Deletions cut 3 bases from V and 10 bases from J, with 12 bases between. The CDR3 sequence is 13 residues long. Germline CDR1 is SGHAT and CDR2 is FQNNGV. For the CDR3, the DNA is TGTGCCAGCAGCTTGCTTGACGCAGCAAAACTGTTTTTT. Its protein is CASSLLDAAKLFF.